These 20 T cell receptor beta chains were all obtained from the same sample, sequenced in a study of cytomegalovirus exposure and HLA in healthy donors. Use of 60 Vbeta and 13 Jbeta primers characterized the PCR. The repertoire was sequenced with immunoSEQ multiplex PCR; TCRdb's copy has only in-frame clones and lacks some. The profile shows tens of thousands of clones, over 60% of them singletons. The sequenced sample was PBMCs. These TCRs come from a man aged 35 to 55 in good health and CMV-seropositive.

V is TRBV2 and J is TRBJ2-5; D gene ambiguous. This CDR3 region has 14 residues. Germline V gene data show CDR1 as SNHLY and CDR2 as FYNNEI. V shed 3 bases and J shed 4 bases, with 12 bases lying between them. Written as DNA, the CDR3 is TGTGCCAGCAGTGACCTTCTCACGGGAGAGACCCAGTACTTC. Protein product: CASSDLLTGETQYF.

With regard to this clone: This sample includes further DNA sequences coding for the same CDR3. The rearrangement uses TRBV18 and TRBJ1-5; D gene unclear. V gave up 2 bases and J gave up 4 bases, with 6 bases separating them. The CDR3 has 13 residues. Germline V CDR1 and CDR2: KGHSH, LQKENI. The CDR3 loop reads CASSPGENQPQHF. The DNA of the CDR3 is TGTGCCAGCTCACCAGGGGAGAATCAGCCCCAGCATTTT.

The J gene is TRBJ1-1, the V gene TRBV29-1; 10 bases are a match to TRBD1. The CDR3 extends over 14 amino acids. Germline-derived CDR1 and CDR2 are SQVTM and ANQGSEA. The trim removed 6 bases at V and 1 base at J, leaving 5 bases unmatched. CDR3 amino acids: CSVRDRGGNTEAFF. The CDR3 DNA sequence: TGCAGCGTACGGGACAGGGGAGGGAACACTGAAGCTTTCTTT.

A few counts support this clone. The V and J genes are TRBV7-2 and TRBJ2-5; 12 nucleotides agree with TRBD2. In germline, CDR1 is SGHTA, CDR2 FQGNSA. This CDR3 region has 16 residues. J was trimmed by 5 bases and V by 5 bases; bases with no gene match: 9. The CDR3 DNA follows: TGTGCCAGCAGCGTTAGACTAGCGGGAGTGGTGGAGACCCAGTACTTC. Amino acids: CASSVRLAGVVETQYF.

The J gene is TRBJ1-1, the V gene TRBV18; tentative D call: TRBD1 (5 bases). This CDR3 has 11 amino acids. CDR1 KGHSH and CDR2 LQKENI come from the germline V gene. Trimming stripped 4 bases from V and 7 bases from J, with 7 bases between. CDR3 loop: CASSLQGEAFF. The CDR3 nucleotides read TGTGCCAGCTCACTCCAGGGTGAAGCTTTCTTT.

CDR3 sequence (DNA): TGCGCCAGCAGCTCTACGGGACAGGTCTACAATGAGCAGTTCTTC. Its protein product is CASSSTGQVYNEQFF. This chain joins TRBV5-1 and TRBJ2-1, with 8 bases that match TRBD1. In germline, CDR1 is SGHRS, CDR2 YFSETQ. The V gene end was trimmed by 3 bases and the J gene end by 3 bases; junction bases not matched to a gene: 5. The CDR3 sequence is 15 residues long.

The table lists this clone with a count of one. The rearrangement uses TRBV5-4 and TRBJ1-1; D is unresolved. The CDR3 has 14 residues. The ends were cut back, 0 bases at V and 3 bases at J, with 9 bases in the middle. CDR1 and CDR2 (germline): SGHNT, YYREEE (reference sequence). The DNA of the CDR3 is TGTGCCAGCAGCTTGGGGCTGGCAGACACTGAAGCTTTCTTT. Protein sequence: CASSLGLADTEAFF.

This rearrangement joins TRBV11-3 to TRBJ2-7, with D possibly matching TRBD2 (6 bases). The germline V gene has CDR1 SGHNT and CDR2 YENEEA. V gave up 1 base and J gave up 5 bases, with 6 bases separating them. This CDR3 is 12 amino acids long. The CDR3 protein is CASSLAGDEQYF. As DNA, the CDR3 is TGTGCCAGCAGCTTAGCGGGGGACGAGCAGTACTTC.

The chain links TRBV11-2 to TRBJ1-5; 7 bases line up with TRBD1. The V gene end was trimmed by 5 bases and the J gene end by 6 bases; junction bases not matched to a gene: 4. CDR3 size: 13 residues. Looked up from germline, CDR1 is SGHAT and CDR2 is FQNNGV. The CDR3 region has the DNA TGTGCCAGCAGCGCAACAGGGGTTCAGCCCCAGCATTTT. The encoded protein is CASSATGVQPQHF.

This clone was counted many times. This chain joins TRBV2 and TRBJ1-5, with 9 bases lining up with TRBD1. This CDR3 region has 16 residues. Unmatched junction bases numbered 10, after V lost 6 bases and J lost 4 bases. Germline V gene lookup returns CDR1 SNHLY and CDR2 FYNNEI. The CDR3 DNA is TGTGCCAGCAGATCCTCACCGGGACAGGGAAATCAGCCCCAGCATTTT. It specifies CASRSSPGQGNQPQHF. The complete variable domain, with remaining parts taken from reference TRBV2 and TRBJ1-5, reads EPEVTQTPSHQVTQMGQEVILRCVPISNHLYFYWYRQILGQKVEFLVSFYNNEISEKSEIFDDQFSVERPDGSNFTLKIRSTKLEDSAMYFCASRSSPGQGNQPQHFGDGTRLSIL.

This clone has just a few counts. The V and J genes are TRBV7-3 and TRBJ1-1, with D perhaps matching TRBD1 (6 bases). Looked up from germline, CDR1 is SGHTA and CDR2 is FQGTGA. V dropped 4 bases and J dropped 3 bases, with 15 bases sitting between them. The CDR3 consists of 15 residues. The CDR3 DNA is TGTGCCAGCAGCTACTCCCCACAGGGTTACACTGAAGCTTTCTTT. Translating it yields CASSYSPQGYTEAFF.

The genes are TRBV5-4 and TRBJ2-3; D is perhaps TRBD2 (5 bases). The ends were cut back, 5 bases at V and 0 bases at J, with 13 bases in the middle. Germline CDR1 and CDR2: SGHNT and YYREEE (reference sequence). CDR3 size: 15 residues. The CDR3 here is CASSPSGSSTDTQYF. Written as DNA, the CDR3 is TGTGCCAGCAGTCCAAGCGGAAGTAGCACAGATACGCAGTATTTT.

The chain employs TRBV27 and TRBJ2-5, with TRBD2 as a possible D gene (5 bases). The CDR3 is 17 residues long. Germline CDR1 MNHEY, CDR2 SMNVEV (reference sequence). V lost 6 bases, J lost 5 bases, and 25 bases lay in between. For the CDR3, the DNA is TGTGCCAGCAGCCGGCCTCGCGGCGCCCGAGGGAAGGAGACCCAGTACTTC. As protein: CASSRPRGARGKETQYF.

This chain joins TRBV2 and TRBJ1-5; 9 bases map to TRBD1. The V gene's germline CDR1 is SNHLY and CDR2 FYNNEI. J gave up 4 bases and V 9 bases, and 10 bases lay outside the gene matches. This CDR3 comprises 15 residues. The chain's CDR3 is CARSSTGGANQPQHF. The CDR3 DNA sequence: TGTGCCAGATCCTCCACAGGGGGCGCGAATCAGCCCCAGCATTTT.

This clone was picked up many times. This chain links TRBV19 with TRBJ1-4; no clear D gene. V was shortened by 5 bases and J by 12 bases, with 16 bases between the two germline ends. CDR3 length equals 13 residues. Germline V lookup: CDR1 LNHDA, CDR2 SQIVND (reference sequence). The CDR3 nucleotides are TGTGCCAGTAGTGCAAAACCGGGAGGACAACTGTTTTTT. Its translation: CASSAKPGGQLFF.

Written as DNA, the CDR3 is TGTGCCAGCAGTTACGGAACACAGGGGACTGAAGAGACCCAGTACTTC. Its protein is CASSYGTQGTEETQYF. The chain employs TRBV6-5 and TRBJ2-5, with a possible D match to TRBD1 (7 bases). Deletions cut 2 bases from V and 3 bases from J, with 16 bases between. Germline V CDR1 and CDR2: MNHEY, SVGAGI. This CDR3 comprises 16 residues.

V is TRBV6-1 and J is TRBJ1-5; 7 nucleotides line up with TRBD1. Per the germline V gene, CDR1 is MNHNS and CDR2 is SASEGT. The CDR3 is made up of 14 amino acids. V gave up 3 bases and J gave up 5 bases; unmatched junction bases: 4. As DNA, the CDR3 is TGTGCCAGCAGTGAGGGGACAGTTTATCAGCCCCAGCATTTT. Amino acids: CASSEGTVYQPQHF.

This clone was found once. The V and J genes are TRBV7-8 and TRBJ1-2; D is uncertain. This CDR3 region has 15 residues. Looked up from germline, CDR1 is SGHVS and CDR2 is FQNEAQ. Trimming stripped 2 bases from V and 3 bases from J, with 13 bases between. The DNA of the CDR3 is TGTGCCAGCAGCTTAAGTGCAGGAACTGACTATGGCTACACCTTC. Translation gives CASSLSAGTDYGYTF.

The chain joins TRBV5-1 to TRBJ2-1; 12 bases line up with TRBD1. With V trimmed by 5 bases and J by 6 bases, 6 bases remained unmatched. Germline V gene data show CDR1 as SGHRS and CDR2 as YFSETQ. This CDR3 comprises 15 residues. Written as DNA, the CDR3 is TGCGCCAGCAGTTCCGGGACAGGGGGCTTCAATGAGCAGTTCTTC. Protein product: CASSSGTGGFNEQFF.

The chain recombines TRBV4-3 with TRBJ1-2; D is unclear. Per germline, CDR1 LGHNA and CDR2 YSLEER. Trimming shortened V by 0 bases and J by 8 bases, and 16 bases separated the two germline ends. This CDR3 has 15 residues. CDR3 sequence (DNA): TGCGCCAGCAGCCAAGATGGTGGGCCGCTCTCGGGCTACACCTTC. Residues: CASSQDGGPLSGYTF.